This TCR beta chain was profiled in a study of human versus mouse CDR3 diversity and MHC coevolution. Study-level findings and limits: Clonal inequality was lowest in most of the three human donors. Mice had fewer CDR3 deletions and insertions than humans on average.

Sequenced by immunoSEQ multiplex PCR; TCRdb stores in-frame clones only, minus some. The top ten hold under 20% of the sample, which has 45,000 to 75,000 clones, 94% seen once. Cells were CD45RO-negative CD62L-positive naive CD4 T cells sorted from PBMCs. Germline loops: CDR1 SNHLY, CDR2 FYNNEI. V lost 2 bases and J lost 0, with 7 bases in between. The CDR3 extends over 15 amino acids. Points on this clone: Its antigen remains unidentified.

The chain couples TRBV2 to TRBJ2-2, with D maybe TRBD1 (6 bases). Sequenced sample: naive CD4+ T cells from blood. The subset was: CD45RO-negative CD62L-positive naive CD4 T cells. This TCR derives from a person between 60 and 69 years old in good health. CDR3 coding DNA: TGTGCCAGCAGTGAACGGACAGCGAACACCGGGGAGCTGTTTTTT. Protein: CASSERTANTGELFF.